This TCR beta chain derives from a study of shared clonotypes between healthy human individuals. Findings and caveats of the study: Sequencing depth was a factor that was expected to affect clonotype sharing among donors.

Sequencing used immunoSEQ multiplex PCR; TCRdb keeps in-frame clones, though not all of them. The profile shows 2 million to 2.5 million clones, about 95% of them singletons. For this clone: Its antigen is currently unknown.

With 2 bases removed from V and 0 bases from J, the gap between germline ends came to 9 bases. This CDR3 is 15 amino acids long. The receptor's source is a man younger than 35 in good health. The chain links TRBV5-3 to TRBJ1-3; D unresolved. TRBV5-3 is reported as an ORF; its role is uncertain. Sequencing was carried out using naive CD4+ T cells sorted from blood. The subset denotes: CD45RA+ positively selected. CDR3 DNA: TGTGCCAGAAGCTTAGGCAGCTTCTCTGGAAACACCATATATTTT. As protein: CARSLGSFSGNTIYF.